This TCR beta chain was recorded in a study of cytomegalovirus exposure and HLA in healthy donors. General study findings and limits: Donors belonging to an Asian-associated ancestry cluster reportedly showed fewer N-insertions in productive TCRs than the approximately 690-donor mean, according to what a later analysis found.

This clone was counted only a few times. What it binds is not known. In the PCR, 60 Vbeta and 13 Jbeta primers were used. Clones were sequenced by immunoSEQ multiplex PCR, and TCRdb holds only the in-frame ones, with some missing. The sample carries 150,000 to 200,000 clones, approximately 77% recorded once. This CDR3 is 13 amino acids long. The V gene's germline CDR1 is SGHDT and CDR2 YYEEEE. V lost 7 bases and J lost 3; bases outside the gene matches: 1. The source material was PBMCs. V is TRBV5-6 and J is TRBJ2-7; the match to TRBD2 covers 13 bases. The TCR sequence derives from a male donor in good health and CMV-seropositive. Here the CDR3 DNA reads TGTGCCAGCGGGACTAGCGGGGACTACGAGCAGTACTTC. Residues: CASGTSGDYEQYF.